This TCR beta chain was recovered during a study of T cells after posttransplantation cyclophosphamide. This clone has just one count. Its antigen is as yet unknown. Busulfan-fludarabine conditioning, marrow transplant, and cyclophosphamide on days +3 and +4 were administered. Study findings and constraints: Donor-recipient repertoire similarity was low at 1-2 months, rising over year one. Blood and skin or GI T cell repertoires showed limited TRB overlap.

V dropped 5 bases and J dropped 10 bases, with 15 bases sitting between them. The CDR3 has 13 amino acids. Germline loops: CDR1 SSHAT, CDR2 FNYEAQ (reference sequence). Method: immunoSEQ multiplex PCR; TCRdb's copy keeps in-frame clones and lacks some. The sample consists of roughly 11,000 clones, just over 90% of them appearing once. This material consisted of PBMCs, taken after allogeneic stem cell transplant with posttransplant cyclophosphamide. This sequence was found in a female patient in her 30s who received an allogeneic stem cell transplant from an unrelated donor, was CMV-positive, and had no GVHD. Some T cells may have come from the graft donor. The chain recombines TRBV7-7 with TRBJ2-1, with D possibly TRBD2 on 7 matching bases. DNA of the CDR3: TGTGCCAGCAGCCTAAAGGGGGGACTAGAGCAGTTCTTC. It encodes CASSLKGGLEQFF.